Below are 5 T cell receptor beta chains sequenced from a single sample in a study of beta chain features in type 1 diabetes. Notes on the study in general: Moderate but significant shortening of TCRB CDR3s was recorded in all four CD4+ subsets from Type 1 diabetes patients.

Expressed TCRB transcripts were sequenced after all isolated RNA was converted to cDNA. TCRdb's table, derived via immunoSEQ multiplex PCR, lists solely in-frame clones and lacks some. The data show a few hundred thousand clones, roughly 14% seen once. These receptors lack a known antigen. Material for sequencing was naive CD4+ T cells from blood. The receptors were gathered from a woman younger than 30 with type 1 diabetes.

This clone was seen a few times. The chain uses TRBV5-1 and TRBJ2-2, with D tentatively TRBD1 (5 bases). There are 16 residues in the CDR3. The V and J ends lost 2 bases and 0 bases respectively, with 11 bases between them. Germline CDR1 is SGHRS and CDR2 is YFSETQ. The CDR3 loop reads CASSFSPGTNTGELFF. Written as DNA, the CDR3 is TGCGCCAGCAGCTTTTCGCCAGGGACGAACACCGGGGAGCTGTTTTTT. Looking up the rest from reference TRBV5-1 and TRBJ2-2 gives the full variable domain: KAGVTQTPRYLIKTRGQQVTLSCSPISGHRSVSWYQQTPGQGLQFLFEYFSETQRNKGNFPGRFSGRQFSNSRSEMNVSTLELGDSALYLCASSFSPGTNTGELFFGEGSRLTVL.

The chain employs TRBV19 and TRBJ2-2, with D possibly being TRBD2 (5 bases). This CDR3 is 15 amino acids long. CDR1 and CDR2 (germline): LNHDA, SQIVND (reference sequence). V was pared by 7 bases and J by 1 base, with 13 bases between. CDR3 sequence reads: CASKRKPQNTGELFF. CDR3 nucleotides: TGTGCCAGTAAGCGGAAGCCCCAGAACACCGGGGAGCTGTTTTTT.

This clone was seen only a few times. The rearrangement links TRBV29-1 to TRBJ1-3, with 9 bases identical to TRBD1. Germline-derived CDR1 and CDR2 are SQVTM and ANQGSEA. V was clipped by 7 bases and J by 2 bases; unmatched bases: 3. CDR3 size: 13 residues. CDR3 loop: CSAWDRAGNTIYF. CDR3 DNA sequence: TGCAGCGCGTGGGACAGGGCTGGAAACACCATATATTTT.

This CDR3 reads CASSSGWGQAYEQYF. DNA for the CDR3: TGTGCCAGCAGCTCCGGATGGGGGCAGGCCTACGAGCAGTACTTC. The chain recombines TRBV7-2 with TRBJ2-7; a weak D match, TRBD1 (6 bases). V was clipped by 4 bases and J by 2 bases, with 15 bases between them. This CDR3 contains 15 residues. CDR1 is SGHTA and CDR2 is FQGNSA in the germline V gene.

This clone was seen more than once but under ten times. The V and J genes are TRBV19 and TRBJ2-1; 14 bases are a match to TRBD2. V was clipped by 7 bases and J by 9 bases; unmatched bases: 5. Germline lookup yields CDR1 LNHDA and CDR2 SQIVND (reference sequence). CDR3 length: 14 residues. The CDR3 DNA reads as TGTGCCAGTACGACTAGCGGGAGGGCCGGTGAGCAGTTCTTC. Encoded protein: CASTTSGRAGEQFF.